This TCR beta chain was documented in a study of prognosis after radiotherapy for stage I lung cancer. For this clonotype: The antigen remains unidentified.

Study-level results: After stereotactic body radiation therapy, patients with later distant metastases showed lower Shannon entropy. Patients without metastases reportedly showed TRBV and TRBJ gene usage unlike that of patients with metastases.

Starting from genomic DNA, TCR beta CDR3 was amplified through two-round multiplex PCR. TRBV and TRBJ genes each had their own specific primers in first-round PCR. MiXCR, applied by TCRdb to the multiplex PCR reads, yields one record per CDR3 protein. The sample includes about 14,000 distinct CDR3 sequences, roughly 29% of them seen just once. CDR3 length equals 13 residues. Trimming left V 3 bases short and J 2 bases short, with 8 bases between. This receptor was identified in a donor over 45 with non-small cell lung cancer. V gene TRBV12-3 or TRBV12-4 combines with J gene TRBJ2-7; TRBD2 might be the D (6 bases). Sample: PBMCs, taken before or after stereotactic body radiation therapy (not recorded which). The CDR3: CASSFAGPYEQYF. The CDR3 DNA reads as TGTGCCAGCAGTTTTGCGGGGCCCTACGAGCAGTACTTC.